The rows below give T cell receptor beta chains drawn from one sample of a study of blood T cell repertoires in COVID-19. Sequencing was performed with immunoSEQ multiplex PCR; in TCRdb, only in-frame clones are kept and a portion is missing. Of about 130,000 clones in the sample, around three quarters are singletons; the top ten hold approximately 35%. The sequenced material came from peripheral blood. The receptors were gathered from a middle-aged man with active or convalescent COVID-19. The CDR3 runs from the conserved cysteine through the conserved F or W. D genes are given only for firm matches. The listing skips clone size in some rows; elsewhere it reads once, few, many or a size class.

- TRBD2 TRBJ2-3 TRBV19 CASSISPKRTSERTDTQYF TGTGCCAGTAGTATCTCCCCAAAACGGACTAGCGAACGCACAGATACGCAGTATTTT
- - TRBJ1-3 TRBV4-3 CASSLTVLSGNTIYF TGCGCCAGCAGCTTAACAGTCCTATCTGGAAACACCATATATTTT
few - TRBJ1-2 TRBV4-1 CASSKDSLAYGYTF TGCGCCAGCAGCAAGGACAGTCTGGCCTATGGCTACACCTTC
- - TRBJ2-3 TRBV7-2 CASSLIPADTQYF TGTGCCAGCAGCTTAATTCCTGCAGATACGCAGTATTTT
- - TRBJ2-3 TRBV5-5 CASSLTSLDTQYF TGTGCCAGCAGCTTGACTAGTTTGGATACGCAGTATTTT
- - TRBJ1-2 TRBV6-5 CASSYSVEYYGYTF TGTGCCAGCAGTTACTCAGTGGAGTACTATGGCTACACCTTC
- - TRBJ1-2 TRBV6-5 CATLGSGLNYGYTF TGTGCCACCCTGGGAAGCGGATTAAACTATGGCTACACCTTC
few - TRBJ1-2 TRBV7-2 CASSLTGPYGYTF TGTGCCAGCAGCTTAACAGGGCCCTATGGCTACACCTTC
- TRBD1 TRBJ1-1 TRBV5-1 CASSLGGTGGREAFF TGCGCCAGCAGCTTGGGCGGGACAGGGGGAAGGGAAGCTTTCTTT
- - TRBJ1-1 TRBV5-6 CASSLGFRAFF TGTGCCAGCAGCTTGGGGTTTCGGGCTTTCTTT
- - TRBJ1-2 TRBV7-9 CASSSGENYGYTF TGTGCCAGCAGCAGCGGCGAGAACTATGGCTACACCTTC
- - TRBJ1-2 TRBV15 CATSRAQGGNYGYTF TGTGCCACCAGCAGAGCGCAGGGAGGGAACTATGGCTACACCTTC